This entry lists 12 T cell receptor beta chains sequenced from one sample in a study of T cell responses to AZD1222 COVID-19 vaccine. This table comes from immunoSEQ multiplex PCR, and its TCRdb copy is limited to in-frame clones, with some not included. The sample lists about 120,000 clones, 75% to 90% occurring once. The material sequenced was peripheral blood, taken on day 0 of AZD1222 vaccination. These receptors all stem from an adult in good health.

The CDR3 here is CASRADRKTEAFF. The CDR3 DNA is TGTGCCAGCAGAGCAGACAGGAAGACTGAAGCTTTCTTT. This chain joins TRBV2 and TRBJ1-1; D may be TRBD1 (6 bases). Per germline, CDR1 SNHLY and CDR2 FYNNEI. The V end lost 6 bases, the J end lost 5 bases, and 13 bases lay between the germline ends. The CDR3 consists of 13 residues.

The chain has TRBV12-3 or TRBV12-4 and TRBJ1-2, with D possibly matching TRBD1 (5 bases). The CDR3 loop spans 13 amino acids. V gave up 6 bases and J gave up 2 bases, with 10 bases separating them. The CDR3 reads CASSQTVNYGYTF. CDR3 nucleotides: TGTGCCAGCAGCCAGACAGTAAACTATGGCTACACCTTC.

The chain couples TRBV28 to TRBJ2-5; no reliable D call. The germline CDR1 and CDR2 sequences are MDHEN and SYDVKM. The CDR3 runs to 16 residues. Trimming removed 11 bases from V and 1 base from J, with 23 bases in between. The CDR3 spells CACRRSTGPGQETQYF. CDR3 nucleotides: TGTGCCTGCCGTCGATCGACCGGGCCGGGCCAAGAGACCCAGTACTTC. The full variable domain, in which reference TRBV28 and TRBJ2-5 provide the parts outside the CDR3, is DVKVTQSSRYLVKRTGEKVFLECVQDMDHENMFWYRQDPGLGLRLIYFSYDVKMKEKGDIPEGYSVSREKKERFSLILESASTNQTSMYLCACRRSTGPGQETQYFGPGTRLLVL.

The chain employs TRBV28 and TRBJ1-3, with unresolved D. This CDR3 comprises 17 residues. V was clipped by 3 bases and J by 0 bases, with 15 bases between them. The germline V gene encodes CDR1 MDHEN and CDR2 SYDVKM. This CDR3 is CASSFASTASSGNTIYF. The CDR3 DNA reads TGTGCCAGCAGTTTCGCTTCGACCGCCAGCTCTGGAAACACCATATATTTT.

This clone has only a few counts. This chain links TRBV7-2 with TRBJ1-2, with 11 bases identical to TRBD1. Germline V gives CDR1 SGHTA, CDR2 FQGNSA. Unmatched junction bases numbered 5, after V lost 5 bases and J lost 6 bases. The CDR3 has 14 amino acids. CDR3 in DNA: TGTGCCAGCAGCAGGACAGGGGGCTTCGATGGCTACACCTTC. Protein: CASSRTGGFDGYTF.

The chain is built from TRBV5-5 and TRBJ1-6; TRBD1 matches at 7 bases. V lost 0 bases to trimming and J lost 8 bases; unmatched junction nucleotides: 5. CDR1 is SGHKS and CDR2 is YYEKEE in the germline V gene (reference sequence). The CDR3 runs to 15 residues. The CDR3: CASSLEDRVHSPLHF. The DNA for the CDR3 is TGTGCCAGCAGCTTGGAAGACAGGGTTCATTCACCCCTCCACTTT.

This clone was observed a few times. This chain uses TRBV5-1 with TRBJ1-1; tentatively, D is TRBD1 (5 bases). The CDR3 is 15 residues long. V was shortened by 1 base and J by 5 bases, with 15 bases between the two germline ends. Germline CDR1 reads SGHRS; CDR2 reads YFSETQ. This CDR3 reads CASSLFAAEGTEAFF. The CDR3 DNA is TGCGCCAGCAGCTTGTTCGCAGCGGAGGGGACTGAAGCTTTCTTT. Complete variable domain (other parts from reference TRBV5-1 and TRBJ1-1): KAGVTQTPRYLIKTRGQQVTLSCSPISGHRSVSWYQQTPGQGLQFLFEYFSETQRNKGNFPGRFSGRQFSNSRSEMNVSTLELGDSALYLCASSLFAAEGTEAFFGQGTRLTVV.

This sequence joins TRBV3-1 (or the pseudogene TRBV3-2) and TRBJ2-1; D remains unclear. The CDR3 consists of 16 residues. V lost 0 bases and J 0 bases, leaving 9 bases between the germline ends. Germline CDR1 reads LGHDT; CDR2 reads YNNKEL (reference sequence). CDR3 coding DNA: TGTGCCAGCAGCCAAGATTTCGAAAACTCCTACAATGAGCAGTTCTTC. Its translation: CASSQDFENSYNEQFF.

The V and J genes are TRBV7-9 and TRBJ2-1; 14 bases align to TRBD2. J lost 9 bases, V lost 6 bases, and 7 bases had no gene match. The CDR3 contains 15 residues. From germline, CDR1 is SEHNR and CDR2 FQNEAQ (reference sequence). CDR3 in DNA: TGTGCCAGCAGACCCGGGACTAGCGGGAGTCTTGAGCAGTTCTTC. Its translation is CASRPGTSGSLEQFF. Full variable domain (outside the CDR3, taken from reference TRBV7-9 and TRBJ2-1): DTGVSQNPRHKITKRGQNVTFRCDPISEHNRLYWYRQTLGQGPEFLTYFQNEAQLEKSRLLSDRFSAERPKGSFSTLEIQRTEQGDSAMYLCASRPGTSGSLEQFFGPGTRLTVL.

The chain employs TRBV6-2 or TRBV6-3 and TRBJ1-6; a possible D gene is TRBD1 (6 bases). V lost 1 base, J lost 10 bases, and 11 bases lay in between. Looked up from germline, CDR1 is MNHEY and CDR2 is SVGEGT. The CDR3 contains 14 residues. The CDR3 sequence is CASSYFGGGSPLHF. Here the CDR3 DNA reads TGTGCCAGCAGTTACTTCGGGGGCGGATCACCCCTCCACTTT.

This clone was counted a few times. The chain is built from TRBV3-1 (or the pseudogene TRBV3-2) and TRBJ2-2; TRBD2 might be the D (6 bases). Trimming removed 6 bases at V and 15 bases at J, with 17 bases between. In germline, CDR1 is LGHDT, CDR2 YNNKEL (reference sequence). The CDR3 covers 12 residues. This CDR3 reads CASSLNSGGVFF. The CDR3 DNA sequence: TGTGCCAGCAGTCTAAATAGCGGAGGGGTGTTTTTT.

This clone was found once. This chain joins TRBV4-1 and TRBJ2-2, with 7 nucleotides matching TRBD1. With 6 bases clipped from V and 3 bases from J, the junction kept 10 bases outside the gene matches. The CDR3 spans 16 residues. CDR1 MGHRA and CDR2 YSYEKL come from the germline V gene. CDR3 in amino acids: CASRQQGFDDTGELFF. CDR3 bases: TGCGCCAGCAGACAACAGGGGTTTGACGACACCGGGGAGCTGTTTTTT.